This entry lists 27 T cell receptor beta chains sequenced from one sample in a study of blood T cell repertoires in COVID-19. The protocol was immunoSEQ multiplex PCR, while the TCRdb copy is restricted to in-frame clones and leaves out a portion. The sample yields some 230,000 clones, roughly 81% seen once. The material sequenced was peripheral blood. These receptors originate from a man aged 35 to 55 with acute or convalescent COVID-19.

This chain links TRBV5-1 with TRBJ2-2; D gene uncertain. Looked up from germline, CDR1 is SGHRS and CDR2 is YFSETQ. CDR3 length equals 13 residues. V dropped 1 base and J dropped 4 bases, with 5 bases sitting between them. CDR3 bases: TGCGCCAGCAGCTTGTCGGGCACCGGGGAGCTGTTTTTT. This translates into CASSLSGTGELFF.

This chain connects TRBV5-5 to TRBJ1-1; 8 bases align to TRBD1. After removal of 0 bases from V and 0 bases from J, the junction contained 7 bases not matched to a gene. The CDR3 runs 17 residues. The germline V gene encodes CDR1 SGHKS and CDR2 YYEKEE (reference sequence). The CDR3 loop is CASSLDLRGRMNTEAFF. The CDR3 DNA sequence: TGTGCCAGCAGCTTGGACCTCAGGGGGCGCATGAACACTGAAGCTTTCTTT.

The chain employs TRBV6-5 and TRBJ2-7; 7 nucleotides line up with TRBD2. Losses at the gene ends were 4 bases for V and 7 bases for J; bases not matched to a gene: 7. From germline, CDR1 is MNHEY and CDR2 SVGAGI. There are 13 residues in the CDR3. CDR3 amino acids: CASSLGRGWEQYF. As DNA, the CDR3 is TGTGCCAGCAGTTTAGGGAGGGGCTGGGAGCAGTACTTC.

The chain joins TRBV19 to TRBJ2-3; D is perhaps TRBD2 (6 bases). The ends were cut back, 8 bases at V and 1 base at J, with 10 bases in the middle. This CDR3 is built from 13 residues. Germline V CDR1 and CDR2: LNHDA, SQIVND (reference sequence). CDR3 sequence: CASQRRGTDTQYF. In DNA, the CDR3 is TGTGCCAGTCAGAGGAGGGGCACAGATACGCAGTATTTT.

This clone was counted only a few times. J is TRBJ1-5 and V is TRBV6-1, with D perhaps matching TRBD1 (6 bases). Trimming removed 1 base from V and 7 bases from J, with 14 bases in between. The CDR3 contains 15 residues. Germline-derived CDR1 and CDR2 are MNHNS and SASEGT. As DNA, the CDR3 is TGTGCCAGCAGTGAAGATAACAGGGCAATACAGCCCCAGCATTTT. Residues: CASSEDNRAIQPQHF.

CDR3 nucleotides: TGTGCCAGCAGTCCCCACGACAGGGAAGACTCCTATAATTCACCCCTCCACTTT. It specifies CASSPHDREDSYNSPLHF. The genes are TRBV2 and TRBJ1-6, with 7 bases identical to TRBD1. CDR1 and CDR2 from the germline V gene are SNHLY and FYNNEI. CDR3 length: 18 residues. With V trimmed by 5 bases and J by 0 bases, 10 bases remained unmatched.

This clone was counted only a few times. The chain uses TRBV9 and TRBJ2-1; D perhaps matches TRBD2 (5 bases). The V and J ends lost 7 bases and 8 bases respectively, with 13 bases between them. This CDR3 has 12 residues. CDR1 is SGDLS and CDR2 is YYNGEE in the germline V gene. CDR3 sequence: CASSGSGDEQFF. The CDR3 DNA reads TGTGCCAGCTCGGGGTCCGGGGATGAGCAGTTCTTC.

This sequence joins TRBV5-1 and TRBJ1-2; 9 bases align to TRBD1. This CDR3 comprises 14 residues. Germline assignment: CDR1 SGHRS and CDR2 YFSETQ. V gave up 1 base and J gave up 8 bases; unmatched junction bases: 6. The CDR3 is CASSLSQGAGGYTF. CDR3 DNA sequence: TGCGCCAGCAGCTTGTCACAGGGGGCAGGCGGCTACACCTTC.

This clone has only a few counts. The CDR3, as DNA: TGTGCCAGCAGCGCGACCTGGGAGAGACTGAACACTGAAGCTTTCTTT. The encoded protein is CASSATWERLNTEAFF. The rearrangement links TRBV2 to TRBJ1-1; the D is unclear. CDR1 is SNHLY and CDR2 is FYNNEI in the germline V gene. Deletions cut 6 bases from V and 0 bases from J, with 17 bases between. The CDR3 totals 16 residues.

Remarks on this clone: Different DNA sequences within this sample yield the same CDR3. This chain joins TRBV19 and TRBJ1-5; no reliable D call. Between the trimmed V and J ends, which lost 5 bases and 0 bases, there was a span of 2 bases. Germline V gene data show CDR1 as LNHDA and CDR2 as SQIVND (reference sequence). This CDR3 contains 12 residues. The CDR3 DNA is TGTGCCAGTAGTTATAGCAATCAGCCCCAGCATTTT. It specifies CASSYSNQPQHF.

The chain combines TRBV5-6 with TRBJ2-3; D is unclear. Germline V gene data show CDR1 as SGHDT and CDR2 as YYEEEE. The CDR3 covers 16 residues. The ends were cut back, 0 bases at V and 2 bases at J, with 13 bases in the middle. In nucleotides, the CDR3 is TGTGCCAGCAGCTTGGGGGCCTTCCAGGCCACAGATACGCAGTATTTT. This gives the protein CASSLGAFQATDTQYF. The full variable domain, its missing parts supplied by reference TRBV5-6 and TRBJ2-3, is DAGVTQSPTHLIKTRGQQVTLRCSPKSGHDTVSWYQQALGQGPQFIFQYYEEEERQRGNFPDRFSGHQFPNYSSELNVNALLLGDSALYLCASSLGAFQATDTQYFGPGTRLTVL.

The chain joins TRBV11-2 to TRBJ1-5; 9 bases match TRBD1. Per the germline V gene, CDR1 is SGHAT and CDR2 is FQNNGV. The CDR3 is 18 amino acids. The J segment lost 1 base and the V segment lost 3 bases, leaving 10 bases of the junction unmatched. Here the CDR3 DNA reads TGTGCCAGCAGCTTGGGACAGGGAGTAGATTTAAGCAATCAGCCCCAGCATTTT. It is translated as CASSLGQGVDLSNQPQHF.

This clone was seen a single time. The V and J genes are TRBV6-5 and TRBJ1-5; 8 bases are a match to TRBD1. V trimming: 7 bases; J trimming: 6 bases; junction bases outside the gene matches: 11. This CDR3 is built from 15 residues. Germline assignment: CDR1 MNHEY and CDR2 SVGAGI. DNA of the CDR3: TGTGCCAGCAATACCAGACAGGGGCAATTTCAGCCCCAGCATTTT. Translation: CASNTRQGQFQPQHF.

V usage is TRBV20-1 and J usage is TRBJ2-5; D gene ambiguous. Deletions cut 3 bases from V and 5 bases from J, with 13 bases between. The germline V gene has CDR1 DFQATT and CDR2 SNEGSKA (reference sequence). This CDR3 comprises 13 residues. The CDR3 reads CSASRWAVETQYF. In DNA form, the CDR3 reads TGCAGTGCTAGTCGGTGGGCCGTCGAGACCCAGTACTTC.

J is TRBJ2-7 and V is TRBV19; the D gene is possibly TRBD2 (5 bases). Germline CDR1 LNHDA, CDR2 SQIVND (reference sequence). The CDR3 loop spans 14 amino acids. V was clipped by 5 bases and J by 0 bases, with 11 bases between them. For the CDR3, the DNA is TGTGCCAGTAGTCCCGTGGGGAGCTCCTACGAGCAGTACTTC. It specifies CASSPVGSSYEQYF.

The rearrangement joins TRBV2 to TRBJ2-1, with 8 positions matching TRBD2. Trimming at V came to 1 base and at J to 2 bases, leaving 4 bases not matched to a gene. The CDR3 sequence is 16 residues long. Germline CDR1 SNHLY, CDR2 FYNNEI. The CDR3 protein is CASSEEAAGAYNEQFF. The CDR3 region has the DNA TGTGCCAGCAGTGAAGAAGCAGCGGGGGCCTACAATGAGCAGTTCTTC.

J is TRBJ2-5 and V is TRBV29-1, with a possible D match to TRBD2 (6 bases). Germline V gives CDR1 SQVTM, CDR2 ANQGSEA. This CDR3 is 11 amino acids long. With 1 base removed from V and 12 bases from J, the gap between germline ends came to 12 bases. CDR3 protein: CSVEGRGEEYF. CDR3 in DNA: TGCAGCGTTGAAGGGCGGGGAGAGGAGTACTTC.

J is TRBJ1-2 and V is TRBV7-8; 7 bases map to TRBD1. Germline V gives CDR1 SGHVS, CDR2 FQNEAQ. This CDR3 has 16 residues. V gave up 5 bases and J gave up 6 bases; unmatched junction bases: 15. The CDR3 DNA sequence: TGTGCCAGCAGCCCGTCACAGGGGATTAAGAGTAATGGCTACACCTTC. It encodes CASSPSQGIKSNGYTF.

The chain recombines TRBV5-4 with TRBJ2-7, with 8 nucleotides matching TRBD1. Per germline, CDR1 SGHNT and CDR2 YYREEE (reference sequence). Germline trimming cut 4 bases from V and 5 bases from J; bases unmatched to any gene: 5. The CDR3 covers 13 residues. Written as DNA, the CDR3 is TGTGCCAGCAGCCCGGACAGGGACCACGAGCAGTACTTC. This gives the protein CASSPDRDHEQYF.

The chain joins TRBV28 to TRBJ1-5; D is uncertain. This CDR3 spans 12 amino acids. Deletions cut 7 bases from V and 10 bases from J, with 14 bases between. Germline CDR1 and CDR2: MDHEN and SYDVKM. CDR3 in amino acids: CASTPNEKPQHF. The CDR3 DNA reads TGTGCCAGCACCCCGAATGAGAAACCCCAGCATTTT.

The chain uses TRBV15 and TRBJ2-3, with D unresolved. V gave up 1 base and J gave up 3 bases, with 11 bases separating them. CDR3 length equals 15 residues. The V gene's germline CDR1 is LNHNV and CDR2 YYDKDF (reference sequence). The CDR3 region is CATSRAGVQTDTQYF. The CDR3, as DNA: TGTGCCACCAGCAGAGCGGGTGTTCAGACAGATACGCAGTATTTT. Using reference TRBV15 and TRBJ2-3 for the parts outside the CDR3, the full variable domain is DAMVIQNPRYQVTQFGKPVTLSCSQTLNHNVMYWYQQKSSQAPKLLFHYYDKDFNNEADTPDNFQSRRPNTSFCFLDIRSPGLGDTAMYLCATSRAGVQTDTQYFGPGTRLTVL.

CDR3 loop: CASSYKQGSEAFF. CDR3 nucleotides: TGTGCCAGCAGTTACAAACAGGGATCTGAAGCTTTCTTT. This chain uses TRBV6-5 with TRBJ1-1; tentative D call: TRBD1 (6 bases). CDR3 size: 13 residues. Trimming shortened V by 2 bases and J by 6 bases, and 10 bases separated the two germline ends. Per germline, CDR1 MNHEY and CDR2 SVGAGI.

The rearrangement joins TRBV4-3 to TRBJ2-7, with TRBD2 matching over 7 bases. V trimming: 4 bases; J trimming: 5 bases; junction bases outside the gene matches: 11. The CDR3 contains 15 residues. In germline, CDR1 is LGHNA, CDR2 YSLEER. The CDR3 here is CASSLTLEGGHEQYF. CDR3 sequence (DNA): TGCGCCAGCAGCCTCACCCTCGAGGGAGGGCACGAGCAGTACTTC.

This chain links TRBV7-3 with TRBJ1-2; D remains ambiguous. Germline values: CDR1 SGHTA, CDR2 FQGTGA. The V end was cut by 5 bases, the J end by 7 bases, with 14 bases between. This CDR3 spans 13 amino acids. CDR3 coding DNA: TGTGCCAGCAGCCCCCGGCTTGAGGGTGGCTACACCTTC. Residues: CASSPRLEGGYTF.

The chain has TRBV12-3 or TRBV12-4 and TRBJ2-7, with D perhaps matching TRBD1 (6 bases). The CDR3 covers 13 residues. The V end was cut by 7 bases, the J end by 4 bases, with 14 bases between. The CDR3 coding sequence is TGTGCCAGCACCGATGGGACAACTTACGAGCAGTACTTC. Translating gives CASTDGTTYEQYF.

The gene calls are TRBV7-9 and TRBJ1-1; D is undetermined. CDR3 length equals 13 residues. CDR1 and CDR2 (germline): SEHNR, FQNEAQ (reference sequence). Trimming cost V 8 bases and J 1 base, with 11 bases left between them. The CDR3 is CASASSENTEAFF. The CDR3 coding sequence is TGTGCCAGCGCTTCCAGCGAGAACACTGAAGCTTTCTTT.

This chain connects TRBV19 to TRBJ2-2; 11 nucleotides match TRBD2. Germline CDR1 reads LNHDA; CDR2 reads SQIVND (reference sequence). The CDR3 covers 15 residues. V dropped 7 bases and J dropped 6; count of bases not matched to a gene: 7. Here the CDR3 DNA reads TGTGCCAGTAAAACTAGCGGGGGAATTGCCGGGGAGCTGTTTTTT. This sequence encodes CASKTSGGIAGELFF.